This TCR beta chain originates from a study of blood T cell repertoires in COVID-19. V was clipped by 6 bases and J by 0 bases, with 14 bases between them. Germline CDR1 is LNHDA and CDR2 is SQIVND (reference sequence). The CDR3 extends over 15 amino acids. Original processing methods: Reference gene primer amplification yielded estimated nucleated cell counts. The method was immunoSEQ multiplex PCR; TCRdb's version includes in-frame clones alone and lacks a portion of them. The V and J calls and clone size are taken from that table; D and trimming were inferred from the DNA. The sample records about 390,000 clones, about 90% being singletons.

Input material: peripheral blood. The receptor's source is a woman aged 60-75 years with COVID-19, enrolled during active disease. V gene TRBV19 combines with J gene TRBJ1-2, with D hard to call. CDR3 region: CASSLLLPTNYGYTF. For the CDR3, the DNA is TGTGCCAGTAGCCTTCTACTGCCTACTAACTATGGCTACACCTTC.